The next 14 T cell receptor beta chains were all read from a single sample in a study of CD39 and CD103 CD8 tumor-infiltrating T cells listed by TCRdb under 2018. The library relied on the immunoSEQ multiplex PCR assay. TCRdb mirrors the immuneACCESS table, restricted to in-frame sequences. Some clones are absent from its copies; in checked studies, under half trace to an unresolved V gene, and the reason for the others is unknown. The sample table holds roughly 820 clones, of which around 70% were seen once. The ten largest clones take up about 14% of the sample. Sequencing was performed on CD39- CD103+ CD8+ T cells sorted from the tumor. In light of the paper, this sample's cell subset or site label describes: CD103+CD39- single-positive CD45RA- CD8 T cells. These receptors were collected from a human donor with head and neck squamous cell carcinoma.

The genes are TRBV28 and TRBJ1-5; D gene ambiguous. Germline-derived CDR1 and CDR2 are MDHEN and SYDVKM. Trimming cost V 7 bases and J 0 bases, with 19 bases left between them. This CDR3 region has 17 residues. The CDR3 region is CASTGEADNYSNQPQHF. In nucleotides, the CDR3 is TGTGCCAGCACCGGGGAGGCTGACAATTATAGCAATCAGCCCCAGCATTTT.

The gene calls are TRBV4-1 and TRBJ1-1; tentatively, D is TRBD1 (6 bases). CDR3 length: 15 amino acids. V lost 4 bases to trimming and J lost 5 bases, with 17 bases between them. Germline V CDR1 and CDR2: MGHRA, YSYEKL. The CDR3 reads CASSLPTGSRTEAFF. As DNA, the CDR3 is TGCGCCAGCAGCCTTCCCACAGGGAGTCGAACTGAAGCTTTCTTT.

This chain uses TRBV4-2 with TRBJ2-7; TRBD2 matches at 13 bases. This CDR3 comprises 18 residues. Germline V gives CDR1 LGHNA, CDR2 YNFKEQ. After removal of 3 bases from V and 2 bases from J, the junction contained 10 bases not matched to a gene. In DNA form, the CDR3 reads TGTGCCAGCAGCCAGGAAAGACTAGCGGGGGGCATACCCTACGAGCAGTACTTC. The encoded protein is CASSQERLAGGIPYEQYF.

The chain has TRBV13 and TRBJ1-2; 7 nucleotides line up with TRBD1. Trimming removed 0 bases from V and 2 bases from J; junction bases left unmatched: 0. Germline CDR1 reads PRHDT; CDR2 reads FYEKMQ (reference sequence). The CDR3 is 14 residues long. The CDR3 nucleotides read TGTGCCAGCAGCTTAGGGACAGGGAACTATGGCTACACCTTC. Its protein product is CASSLGTGNYGYTF. Full variable domain (missing parts from reference TRBV13 and TRBJ1-2): AAGVIQSPRHLIKEKRETATLKCYPIPRHDTVYWYQQGPGQDPQFLISFYEKMQSDKGSIPDRFSAQQFSDYHSELNMSSLELGDSALYFCASSLGTGNYGYTFGSGTRLTVV.

The J gene is TRBJ1-2, the V gene TRBV2; D is unresolved. Trimming took 4 bases from V and 4 from J, leaving 13 bases between them. Germline loops: CDR1 SNHLY, CDR2 FYNNEI. The CDR3 consists of 14 residues. The CDR3 is CASSVTTYGYGYTF. DNA of the CDR3: TGTGCCAGCAGTGTAACAACCTATGGCTATGGCTACACCTTC. Based on the CDR3 plus reference TRBV2 and TRBJ1-2, the full variable domain is EPEVTQTPSHQVTQMGQEVILRCVPISNHLYFYWYRQILGQKVEFLVSFYNNEISEKSEIFDDQFSVERPDGSNFTLKIRSTKLEDSAMYFCASSVTTYGYGYTFGSGTRLTVV.

This chain links TRBV5-5 with TRBJ2-7, with 10 nucleotides matching TRBD1. Germline V gene lookup returns CDR1 SGHKS and CDR2 YYEKEE (reference sequence). J was trimmed by 3 bases and V by 5 bases; bases with no gene match: 5. The CDR3 is made up of 14 amino acids. CDR3 coding DNA: TGTGCCAGCAGAGCCGGGACAGGGGTCTACGAGCAGTACTTC. This codes for CASRAGTGVYEQYF. Based on the CDR3 plus reference TRBV5-5 and TRBJ2-7, the full variable domain is DAGVTQSPTHLIKTRGQQVTLRCSPISGHKSVSWYQQVLGQGPQFIFQYYEKEERGRGNFPDRFSARQFPNYSSELNVNALLLGDSALYLCASRAGTGVYEQYFGPGTRLTVT.

V and J are TRBV5-1 and TRBJ2-1; D unresolved. Trimming pared 0 bases from V and 8 bases from J, leaving 6 bases between. This CDR3 is built from 12 residues. Germline V gene sequence: CDR1 SGHRS, CDR2 YFSETQ. CDR3 residues: CASSLVGDEQFF. Here the CDR3 DNA reads TGCGCCAGCAGCTTGGTTGGGGATGAGCAGTTCTTC.

The rearrangement joins TRBV13 to TRBJ2-7; TRBD2 aligns across 8 bases. V trimming: 6 bases; J trimming: 1 base; junction bases outside the gene matches: 8. CDR1 is PRHDT, CDR2 FYEKMQ, per germline (reference sequence). The CDR3 is 15 residues long. This CDR3 reads CASRTRGGQSYEQYF. In DNA, the CDR3 is TGTGCCAGCAGAACACGGGGGGGTCAGTCCTACGAGCAGTACTTC.

The genes are TRBV2 and TRBJ2-3; 7 bases fit TRBD2. The germline CDR1 and CDR2 sequences are SNHLY and FYNNEI. The CDR3 runs 14 residues. The ends lost 7 bases at V and 2 bases at J; junction bases unmatched: 6. CDR3 coding DNA: TGTGCCAGCAACCTCGCGGGGGACACAGATACGCAGTATTTT. Protein: CASNLAGDTDTQYF.

The chain recombines TRBV7-9 with TRBJ1-2; TRBD1 agrees at 9 bases. The CDR3 covers 15 residues. The V gene end was trimmed by 4 bases and the J gene end by 3 bases; junction bases not matched to a gene: 6. The germline gives CDR1 SEHNR, CDR2 FQNEAQ (reference sequence). This chain's CDR3 is CASSSTQGADYGYTF. The CDR3, as DNA: TGTGCCAGCAGCTCCACACAGGGGGCGGACTATGGCTACACCTTC. Full variable domain (remainder filled in from reference TRBV7-9 and TRBJ1-2): DTGVSQNPRHKITKRGQNVTFRCDPISEHNRLYWYRQTLGQGPEFLTYFQNEAQLEKSRLLSDRFSAERPKGSFSTLEIQRTEQGDSAMYLCASSSTQGADYGYTFGSGTRLTVV.

The chain has TRBV7-8 and TRBJ1-1; D gene unclear. Trimming removed 4 bases from V and 5 bases from J, with 8 bases in between. From germline, CDR1 is SGHVS and CDR2 FQNEAQ. The CDR3 runs 12 residues. The CDR3 DNA reads TGTGCCAGCAGCTGGCTCGGTACTGAAGCTTTCTTT. The encoded protein is CASSWLGTEAFF.

For this clone: At one boundary the junction diverges from the germline segment, which might be a read error. The chain links TRBV7-7 to TRBJ2-3, with D perhaps assigned TRBD1 or TRBD2 (6 bases each). CDR1 is SSHAT and CDR2 is FNYEAQ in the germline V gene (reference sequence). The CDR3 runs 15 residues. The CDR3 spells CASSLTGARYDTQYF. For the CDR3, the DNA is TGTGCTAGCAGCTTAACGGGGGCCCGATACGATACGCAGTATTTT.

V is TRBV5-1 and J is TRBJ2-7, with unresolved D. The CDR3 runs to 12 residues. The V gene lost 4 bases and the J gene lost 5 bases, with 10 bases spanning the gap. The germline CDR1 and CDR2 sequences are SGHRS and YFSETQ. The CDR3 loop is CASSPGSNEQYF. For the CDR3, the DNA is TGCGCCAGCAGCCCCGGCTCGAACGAGCAGTACTTC.

As DNA, the CDR3 is TGTGCCAGCAGGAGACCGGGACAGGGAATTTGGCACGAGCAGTACTTC. It encodes CASRRPGQGIWHEQYF. The rearrangement links TRBV11-2 to TRBJ2-7; 9 nucleotides line up with TRBD1. The CDR3 extends over 16 amino acids. V trimming: 6 bases; J trimming: 5 bases; junction bases outside the gene matches: 14. Germline V gene data show CDR1 as SGHAT and CDR2 as FQNNGV. The complete variable domain, with remaining parts taken from reference TRBV11-2 and TRBJ2-7, reads EAGVAQSPRYKIIEKRQSVAFWCNPISGHATLYWYQQILGQGPKLLIQFQNNGVVDDSQLPKDRFSAERLKGVDSTLKIQPAKLEDSAVYLCASRRPGQGIWHEQYFGPGTRLTVT.